This TCR beta chain appears in the sequencing data of a study of neurological immune-mediated disorders. Noted time point: longitudinal time-point 2. This clonotype appeared many times. The cDNA was generated by 5'RACE with 10-nucleotide random UMIs. TCRdb passed the 5' RACE reads through MiXCR, listing each CDR3 protein once. Of 70,000 to 90,000 distinct CDR3 sequences listed, approximately 6% are singletons. The CDR3 length is 16 residues. From germline, CDR1 is SGHRS and CDR2 YFSETQ. V lost 0 bases to trimming and J lost 4 bases, with 15 bases between them. This sequence joins TRBV5-1 and TRBJ2-3; D perhaps matches TRBD1 (6 bases). The clonotype comes from a woman in her sixties or seventies with multiple sclerosis. Sequences were obtained from PBMCs. CDR3 in amino acids: CASSLASRAGADTQYF. The CDR3 DNA is TGCGCCAGCAGCTTGGCGTCCCGCGCAGGGGCAGATACGCAGTATTTT.